One sample yielded the 19 T cell receptor beta chains listed below, sequenced in a study of blood T cell repertoires in COVID-19 (dated by TCRdb to 2020 to 2022). The receptor library was made with the immunoSEQ multiplex PCR assay. The table comes from immuneACCESS by way of TCRdb, which keeps in-frame sequences with V and J called. Part of the clones is missing from these tables; in studies checked, under half for an unresolved V gene and the rest for unknown reasons. This sample is represented by 120,000 or so clones; about 70% of them were singletons. The ten largest account for around 5.5% of the sample. The sample comprised peripheral blood. The receptors stem from a man between 60 and 75 years old with acute or convalescent COVID-19.

The chain couples TRBV5-1 to TRBJ1-1, with 8 bases identical to TRBD1. Germline-derived CDR1 and CDR2 are SGHRS and YFSETQ. This CDR3 contains 15 residues. The junction had 3 bases not matched to a gene; V was cut back by 1 base and J by 1 base. The CDR3 reads CASSLSTGENTEAFF. In DNA, the CDR3 is TGCGCCAGCAGCTTGTCGACAGGGGAGAACACTGAAGCTTTCTTT.

This clone was detected ten times or more. V gene TRBV14 combines with J gene TRBJ1-1, with D possibly TRBD1 on 6 matching bases. Germline V gives CDR1 SGHDN, CDR2 FVKESK. Trimming pared 5 bases from V and 4 bases from J, leaving 11 bases between. The CDR3 is 13 amino acids. The CDR3 loop is CASSLDSFTEAFF. CDR3 sequence (DNA): TGTGCCAGCAGCTTGGACAGTTTCACTGAAGCTTTCTTT.

The CDR3 protein is CASRSTGDEAFF. The CDR3 nucleotides read TGTGCCAGCAGGTCGACAGGTGATGAAGCTTTCTTT. The chain links TRBV28 to TRBJ1-1; the D gene is possibly TRBD1 (6 bases). This CDR3 spans 12 amino acids. The V gene lost 6 bases and the J gene lost 7 bases, with 12 bases spanning the gap. Per the germline V gene, CDR1 is MDHEN and CDR2 is SYDVKM.

This clone came up many times. The chain links TRBV2 to TRBJ1-2, with no clear D. V was clipped by 2 bases and J by 0 bases, with 4 bases between them. This CDR3 spans 13 amino acids. Per germline, CDR1 SNHLY and CDR2 FYNNEI. The CDR3 sequence is CASSETANYGYTF. DNA for the CDR3: TGTGCCAGCAGTGAAACAGCTAACTATGGCTACACCTTC.

This chain links TRBV4-1 with TRBJ1-1; D is uncertain. Per germline, CDR1 MGHRA and CDR2 YSYEKL. V was shortened by 1 base and J by 5 bases, with 11 bases between the two germline ends. This CDR3 is 14 amino acids long. This CDR3 reads CASSQGEMRTEAFF. CDR3 DNA sequence: TGCGCCAGCAGCCAAGGGGAGATGCGGACTGAAGCTTTCTTT.

This rearrangement joins TRBV28 to TRBJ2-7, with D tentatively TRBD1 (6 bases). V lost 6 bases and J 0 bases, leaving 12 bases between the germline ends. Germline CDR1 MDHEN, CDR2 SYDVKM. The CDR3 totals 14 residues. The DNA of the CDR3 is TGTGCCAGCAGGACACGGACAGCCTCCTACGAGCAGTACTTC. Protein sequence: CASRTRTASYEQYF.

This clone has just one count. DNA of the CDR3: TGCGCCAGCAGCTTGGGCGGGAGAACTCACAATGAGCAGTTCTTC. Its translation is CASSLGGRTHNEQFF. This chain connects TRBV5-1 to TRBJ2-1; TRBD2 matches at 7 bases. The V and J ends lost 0 bases and 5 bases, in that order; junction bases with no gene match: 5. The CDR3 runs 15 residues. The germline V gene has CDR1 SGHRS and CDR2 YFSETQ.

This rearrangement joins TRBV11-3 to TRBJ2-5, with TRBD2 matching 8 bases. CDR1 and CDR2 (germline): SGHNT, YENEEA. The trim removed 3 bases at V and 5 bases at J, leaving 14 bases unmatched. This CDR3 comprises 17 residues. The CDR3 coding sequence is TGTGCCAGCAGCTTCGGGGTCAGGGGTAGCGGGAAGGAGACCCAGTACTTC. This gives the protein CASSFGVRGSGKETQYF.

The V gene is TRBV11-1, the J gene TRBJ2-3; no clear D gene. This CDR3 is built from 16 residues. Germline CDR1 and CDR2: SGHAT and FQDESV (reference sequence). V was clipped by 0 bases and J by 3 bases, with 13 bases between them. CDR3 sequence (DNA): TGTGCCAGCAGCTTAGCCTCTAGTGGTCGGACAGATACGCAGTATTTT. Its protein product is CASSLASSGRTDTQYF.

The chain employs TRBV4-1 and TRBJ2-6, with a tentative D call TRBD2 (5 bases). V shed 6 bases and J shed 1 base, with 13 bases lying between them. In germline, CDR1 is MGHRA, CDR2 YSYEKL. The CDR3 sequence is 16 residues long. Here the CDR3 reads CASSPTRGSGANVLTF. CDR3 sequence (DNA): TGCGCCAGCAGTCCCACCCGAGGGTCTGGGGCCAACGTCCTGACTTTC.

This clone was counted a few times. This sequence joins TRBV18 and TRBJ1-1; 9 positions match TRBD1. The germline V gene has CDR1 KGHSH and CDR2 LQKENI. CDR3 length: 16 residues. J was trimmed by 0 bases and V by 3 bases; bases with no gene match: 5. CDR3 nucleotides: TGTGCCAGCTCACCCCGGACAGGGGTCATGAACACTGAAGCTTTCTTT. This codes for CASSPRTGVMNTEAFF.

There are a few counts of this clone. The V gene is TRBV19, the J gene TRBJ1-1; D not resolved. Trimming removed 1 base at V and 0 bases at J, with 12 bases between. The CDR3 consists of 16 residues. CDR1 is LNHDA and CDR2 is SQIVND in the germline V gene (reference sequence). CDR3 nucleotides: TGTGCCAGTAGTATAGGTCGGGGAAATTTGAACACTGAAGCTTTCTTT. Translated: CASSIGRGNLNTEAFF.

The CDR3 protein is CASSLRGGTEAFF. The CDR3 bases are TGTGCCAGCAGCCTCAGGGGCGGCACTGAAGCTTTCTTT. The V call is TRBV7-8, the J call TRBJ1-1; D possibly corresponds to TRBD1 (6 bases). V lost 5 bases to trimming and J lost 4 bases, with 11 bases between them. CDR3 length: 13 residues. The germline V gene encodes CDR1 SGHVS and CDR2 FQNEAQ.

The chain links TRBV5-4 to TRBJ2-1, with 9 bases matching TRBD2. J gave up 6 bases and V 0 bases, and 4 bases lay outside the gene matches. Per the germline V gene, CDR1 is SGHNT and CDR2 is YYREEE (reference sequence). The CDR3 extends over 15 amino acids. CDR3 in amino acids: CASSLVAGGPNEQFF. For the CDR3, the DNA is TGTGCCAGCAGCTTGGTGGCGGGAGGGCCCAATGAGCAGTTCTTC.

The chain recombines TRBV11-2 with TRBJ1-4; 7 bases line up with TRBD1. V lost 3 bases to trimming and J lost 5 bases; unmatched junction nucleotides: 3. CDR3 length equals 14 residues. The germline V gene encodes CDR1 SGHAT and CDR2 FQNNGV. CDR3 DNA: TGTGCCAGCAGCTTGGGACAGTTAAATGAAAAACTGTTTTTT. Its protein is CASSLGQLNEKLFF.

The chain's CDR3 is CASGRGARTGELFF. The CDR3 DNA reads as TGCGCCAGCGGTCGGGGGGCGAGGACCGGGGAGCTGTTTTTT. V usage is TRBV5-1 and J usage is TRBJ2-2, with D possibly matching TRBD2 (7 bases). The CDR3 has 14 residues. V lost 7 bases and J lost 5, with 15 bases in between. Germline assignment: CDR1 SGHRS and CDR2 YFSETQ. Combining the CDR3 with reference TRBV5-1 and TRBJ2-2 gives the whole variable domain KAGVTQTPRYLIKTRGQQVTLSCSPISGHRSVSWYQQTPGQGLQFLFEYFSETQRNKGNFPGRFSGRQFSNSRSEMNVSTLELGDSALYLCASGRGARTGELFFGEGSRLTVL.

The chain carries TRBV5-5 and TRBJ1-2; TRBD1 matches 7 bases. The trim removed 1 base at V and 0 bases at J, leaving 6 bases unmatched. Germline assignment: CDR1 SGHKS and CDR2 YYEKEE (reference sequence). The CDR3 is 16 amino acids. The CDR3 here is CASSLTGAQANYGYTF. CDR3 sequence (DNA): TGTGCCAGCAGCTTGACAGGGGCTCAGGCTAACTATGGCTACACCTTC.

CDR3 DNA: TGTGCTAGTGGTTTGGTACTTGGACAGGGGGCCTATGAGCAGTTCTTC. Its translation is CASGLVLGQGAYEQFF. The chain recombines TRBV12-5 with TRBJ2-1, with 11 bases matching TRBD1. Trimming removed 0 bases from V and 8 bases from J; junction bases left unmatched: 6. Germline CDR1 and CDR2: LGHNT and FRNRAP. The CDR3 has 16 amino acids.

The gene calls are TRBV15 and TRBJ1-4; tentative D call: TRBD1 (6 bases). The CDR3 has 18 amino acids. CDR1 and CDR2 (germline): LNHNV, YYDKDF (reference sequence). Trimming stripped 1 base from V and 4 bases from J, with 19 bases between. As DNA, the CDR3 is TGTGCCACCAGCAGAGCCAAACGAGAGGGCAGGGGTAATGAAAAACTGTTTTTT. Translated: CATSRAKREGRGNEKLFF.